These 22 T cell receptor beta chains came from one sample sequenced in a study of T cells in localized non-small cell lung cancer. Only in-frame clones appear in the TCRdb table, and some are missing; sequencing was by immunoSEQ multiplex PCR. Here the sample spans around 26,000 clones, 75% to 95% being singletons. Sequences were derived from peripheral blood, sampled before any cancer treatment. These receptor sequences come from a female donor at least 60 years old with stage II squamous cell lung carcinoma.

The rearrangement uses TRBV4-2 and TRBJ2-1, with 10 bases lining up with TRBD2. Germline V gives CDR1 LGHNA, CDR2 YNFKEQ. CDR3 length: 16 amino acids. V dropped 0 bases and J dropped 8; count of bases not matched to a gene: 7. In DNA form, the CDR3 reads TGTGCCAGCAGCCAAGAGCCTAGCGGGAGTTCGGATGAGCAGTTCTTC. Protein: CASSQEPSGSSDEQFF.

V gene TRBV28 combines with J gene TRBJ1-6, with a possible D match to TRBD1 (6 bases). There are 14 residues in the CDR3. Trimming cost V 5 bases and J 11 bases, with 16 bases left between them. Germline V gene data show CDR1 as MDHEN and CDR2 as SYDVKM. CDR3 nucleotides: TGTGCCAGCAGTCCATCACAGGGAACAACACCCCTCCACTTT. It is translated as CASSPSQGTTPLHF.

This clone was counted a single time. The chain employs TRBV27 and TRBJ1-5; no definite D call. Germline V gene lookup returns CDR1 MNHEY and CDR2 SMNVEV (reference sequence). Trimming cost V 8 bases and J 7 bases, with 21 bases left between them. This CDR3 contains 15 residues. This CDR3 reads CASCRVGFSGQPQHF. The CDR3 DNA reads TGTGCCAGCTGCCGCGTTGGGTTCTCGGGCCAGCCCCAGCATTTT.

This clone was counted a single time. The rearrangement links TRBV10-2 to TRBJ2-2, with 7 bases identical to TRBD1. Germline values: CDR1 WSHSY, CDR2 SAAADI. The ends lost 6 bases at V and 6 bases at J; junction bases unmatched: 22. The CDR3 spans 19 residues. DNA of the CDR3: TGCGCCAGCAGAAAGGGACAGAACATACAGAGGAACAGGGCCGGGGAGCTGTTTTTT. It encodes CASRKGQNIQRNRAGELFF.

V gene TRBV27 combines with J gene TRBJ2-5; no reliable D call. Trimming shortened V by 4 bases and J by 0 bases, and 12 bases separated the two germline ends. Germline V gives CDR1 MNHEY, CDR2 SMNVEV (reference sequence). The CDR3 totals 15 residues. CDR3 in DNA: TGTGCCAGCAGTTCCACCGTCGCTTACCAAGAGACCCAGTACTTC. Protein: CASSSTVAYQETQYF.

This CDR3 reads CASKGAATEAFF. The CDR3 DNA is TGTGCCAGTAAGGGGGCAGCTACTGAAGCTTTCTTT. The chain couples TRBV19 to TRBJ1-1, with TRBD1 matching over 7 bases. There are 12 residues in the CDR3. Trimming cost V 7 bases and J 5 bases; bases outside gene matches: 4. Germline lookup yields CDR1 LNHDA and CDR2 SQIVND (reference sequence).

This chain joins TRBV6-6 and TRBJ2-3, with D possibly being TRBD2 (6 bases). CDR3 size: 14 residues. The germline V gene encodes CDR1 MNHNY and CDR2 SVGAGI (reference sequence). Trimming stripped 10 bases from V and 0 bases from J, with 14 bases between. CDR3: CATISGPSTDTQYF. Here the CDR3 DNA reads TGTGCCACGATCAGCGGGCCTAGCACAGATACGCAGTATTTT.

This rearrangement joins TRBV5-1 to TRBJ2-7, with TRBD2 identical over 10 bases. This CDR3 is built from 15 residues. V lost 3 bases to trimming and J lost 0 bases; unmatched junction nucleotides: 3. Germline CDR1 is SGHRS and CDR2 is YFSETQ. In nucleotides, the CDR3 is TGCGCCAGCAGCTCCTGGACTAGCGGCTCCTACGAGCAGTACTTC. Residues: CASSSWTSGSYEQYF. The variable domain in full, completed from reference TRBV5-1 and TRBJ2-7, reads KAGVTQTPRYLIKTRGQQVTLSCSPISGHRSVSWYQQTPGQGLQFLFEYFSETQRNKGNFPGRFSGRQFSNSRSEMNVSTLELGDSALYLCASSSWTSGSYEQYFGPGTRLTVT.

The V gene is TRBV27, the J gene TRBJ2-4; TRBD2 aligns across 8 bases. The CDR3 totals 14 residues. V shed 9 bases, J shed 0 bases, and the junction held 4 bases outside the gene matches. Germline V CDR1 and CDR2: MNHEY, SMNVEV (reference sequence). The CDR3 sequence: CASHGGAAKNIQYF. In DNA form, the CDR3 reads TGTGCCAGTCACGGGGGGGCAGCCAAAAACATTCAGTACTTC.

The chain has TRBV28 and TRBJ1-2; D unclear. V was shortened by 7 bases and J by 0 bases, with 12 bases between the two germline ends. The CDR3 totals 14 residues. Germline V gene lookup returns CDR1 MDHEN and CDR2 SYDVKM. CDR3 DNA sequence: TGTGCCAGCAATACCGTGGGTGCTAACTATGGCTACACCTTC. Translated: CASNTVGANYGYTF.

The rearrangement joins TRBV6-6 to TRBJ2-7; D not certain. Germline V CDR1 and CDR2: MNHNY, SVGAGI (reference sequence). The V end was cut by 5 bases, the J end by 5 bases, with 7 bases between. The CDR3 has 11 amino acids. Here the CDR3 reads CASSHEHEQYF. CDR3 coding DNA: TGTGCCAGCAGTCATGAACACGAGCAGTACTTC.

The chain is built from TRBV5-6 and TRBJ1-4; possible D gene TRBD1, 6 bases. The V end was cut by 6 bases, the J end by 8 bases, with 17 bases between. Germline CDR1 SGHDT, CDR2 YYEEEE. The length of the CDR3 is 14 residues. CDR3 coding DNA: TGTGCCAGCACCCGGGGGGCAGGGAAAGAAAAACTGTTTTTT. Its protein product is CASTRGAGKEKLFF.

The chain joins TRBV4-2 to TRBJ2-1, with D unresolved. The CDR3 totals 15 residues. The V gene's germline CDR1 is LGHNA and CDR2 YNFKEQ. V lost 2 bases, J lost 0 bases, and 8 bases lay in between. This CDR3 reads CASSQTLSSYNEQFF. The CDR3 DNA follows: TGTGCCAGCAGCCAAACCCTCTCCTCCTACAATGAGCAGTTCTTC.

The chain is built from TRBV7-9 and TRBJ1-1, with D tentatively TRBD1 (5 bases). Trimming took 6 bases from V and 11 from J, leaving 13 bases between them. The germline CDR1 and CDR2 sequences are SEHNR and FQNEAQ (reference sequence). The CDR3 length is 11 residues. CDR3 loop: CASSSWDRAFF. The DNA of the CDR3 is TGTGCCAGCAGTTCTTGGGACCGGGCTTTCTTT. The variable domain in full, completed from reference TRBV7-9 and TRBJ1-1, reads DTGVSQNPRHKITKRGQNVTFRCDPISEHNRLYWYRQTLGQGPEFLTYFQNEAQLEKSRLLSDRFSAERPKGSFSTLEIQRTEQGDSAMYLCASSSWDRAFFGQGTRLTVV.

The rearrangement uses TRBV11-2 and TRBJ2-7; a weak D match, TRBD1 (8 bases). There are 14 residues in the CDR3. The V end lost 5 bases, the J end lost 4 bases, and 15 bases lay between the germline ends. CDR1 SGHAT and CDR2 FQNNGV come from the germline V gene. CDR3: CASSPGGGGYEQYF. The CDR3 DNA follows: TGTGCCAGCAGCCCAGGGGGCGGGGGATACGAGCAGTACTTC. The entire variable domain, with the rest obtained from reference TRBV11-2 and TRBJ2-7, is as follows: EAGVAQSPRYKIIEKRQSVAFWCNPISGHATLYWYQQILGQGPKLLIQFQNNGVVDDSQLPKDRFSAERLKGVDSTLKIQPAKLEDSAVYLCASSPGGGGYEQYFGPGTRLTVT.

The chain has TRBV4-1 and TRBJ1-3; 7 bases fit TRBD1. Germline trimming cut 3 bases from V and 0 bases from J; bases unmatched to any gene: 20. The CDR3 has 21 residues. The germline CDR1 and CDR2 sequences are MGHRA and YSYEKL. The CDR3 DNA is TGCGCCAGCAGCCATACATCTGGAAACAGGGGTCCCCTCGACTCTGGAAACACCATATATTTT. It translates to CASSHTSGNRGPLDSGNTIYF.

CDR3 residues: CASSPDRGLNYGYTF. DNA of the CDR3: TGTGCCAGCAGCCCGGACAGGGGACTGAACTATGGCTACACCTTC. The chain joins TRBV14 to TRBJ1-2, with 9 bases that match TRBD1. Looked up from germline, CDR1 is SGHDN and CDR2 is FVKESK. The CDR3 is 15 residues long. V was clipped by 4 bases and J by 2 bases; unmatched bases: 5. The variable domain in full, completed from reference TRBV14 and TRBJ1-2, reads EAGVTQFPSHSVIEKGQTVTLRCDPISGHDNLYWYRRVMGKEIKFLLHFVKESKQDESGMPNNRFLAERTGGTYSTLKVQPAELEDSGVYFCASSPDRGLNYGYTFGSGTRLTVV.

The gene calls are TRBV6-5 and TRBJ2-7; D is unclear. Germline-derived CDR1 and CDR2 are MNHEY and SVGAGI. This CDR3 is built from 13 residues. V was trimmed by 0 bases and J by 0 bases, leaving 3 bases between them. CDR3 loop: CASSYSYSYEQYF. CDR3 DNA: TGTGCCAGCAGTTACTCGTACTCCTACGAGCAGTACTTC.

This chain connects TRBV14 to TRBJ2-2; maybe TRBD1 (6 bases). Trimming left V 4 bases short and J 2 bases short, with 17 bases between. This CDR3 contains 17 residues. Germline V gene lookup returns CDR1 SGHDN and CDR2 FVKESK. The CDR3 DNA follows: TGTGCCAGCAGCCGACATGCAGGGGACCCCAACACCGGGGAGCTGTTTTTT. It is translated as CASSRHAGDPNTGELFF.

The chain links TRBV6-1 to TRBJ1-5; D ambiguous. The germline V gene encodes CDR1 MNHNS and CDR2 SASEGT. Trimming cost V 5 bases and J 7 bases, with 9 bases left between them. This CDR3 is built from 12 residues. The CDR3 DNA reads TGTGCCAGCAGTCCGAGACACCAGCCCCAGCATTTT. It translates to CASSPRHQPQHF.

This clone was counted once. The chain has TRBV29-1 and TRBJ2-1; D perhaps matches TRBD2 (7 bases). The CDR3 covers 11 residues. V was cut by 8 bases and J by 6 bases, with 11 bases left in between. Germline V gives CDR1 SQVTM, CDR2 ANQGSEA. CDR3 sequence (DNA): TGCAGCCAAGGGGGGGGCAATGAGCAGTTCTTC. Protein: CSQGGGNEQFF.

V is TRBV11-1 and J is TRBJ2-1; D not resolved. The V end was cut by 5 bases, the J end by 1 base, with 12 bases between. The CDR3 covers 15 residues. Germline-derived CDR1 and CDR2 are SGHAT and FQDESV (reference sequence). CDR3 loop: CASSIQLGSYNEQFF. CDR3 coding DNA: TGTGCCAGCAGCATCCAGCTTGGGTCCTACAATGAGCAGTTCTTC.